One sample yielded the 5 T cell receptor beta chains listed below, sequenced in a study of T cell responses to AZD1222 COVID-19 vaccine. TCRdb's copy holds only in-frame clones and misses some; the assay was immunoSEQ multiplex PCR. The sample consists of about 150,000 clones, around nine tenths of them appearing once. The specimen comprised peripheral blood, sampled 28 days after the second AZD1222 dose. These receptors were collected from an adult who received the AZD1222 COVID-19 vaccine.

The chain carries TRBV9 and TRBJ2-3; D gene ambiguous. The V end was cut by 0 bases, the J end by 7 bases, with 18 bases between. This CDR3 is built from 16 residues. Germline V gene sequence: CDR1 SGDLS, CDR2 YYNGEE. The CDR3 bases are TGTGCCAGCAGCGTAGGACTCGGCGGTACCGGATATACGCAGTATTTT. This translates into CASSVGLGGTGYTQYF.

V gene TRBV5-6 combines with J gene TRBJ2-1; TRBD2 agrees at 7 bases. From germline, CDR1 is SGHDT and CDR2 YYEEEE. The CDR3 covers 15 residues. The V segment lost 2 bases and the J segment 9 bases; nucleotides outside the gene matches: 11. The CDR3 DNA reads TGTGCCAGCAGCTTCATCGCGGGAGCGTTGGGTGAGCAGTTCTTC. This encodes CASSFIAGALGEQFF.

V is TRBV6-5 and J is TRBJ1-5; no clear D gene. The CDR3 length is 15 residues. CDR1 MNHEY and CDR2 SVGAGI come from the germline V gene. The ends were cut back, 4 bases at V and 0 bases at J, with 10 bases in the middle. The CDR3, as DNA: TGTGCCAGCAGTTCCGCGTGGGGTAGCAATCAGCCCCAGCATTTT. It yields the protein CASSSAWGSNQPQHF.

J is TRBJ2-3 and V is TRBV5-6; D possibly uses TRBD1 or TRBD2 (5 bases each). The V gene's germline CDR1 is SGHDT and CDR2 YYEEEE. Trimming stripped 4 bases from V and 0 bases from J, with 9 bases between. CDR3 length equals 14 residues. Here the CDR3 reads CASSRDGSTDTQYF. The CDR3 DNA follows: TGTGCCAGCAGCCGGGACGGAAGCACAGATACGCAGTATTTT.

V usage is TRBV19 and J usage is TRBJ2-7; tentative D call: TRBD2 (7 bases). The V end lost 3 bases, the J end lost 3 bases, and 12 bases lay between the germline ends. CDR3 size: 14 residues. CDR1 is LNHDA and CDR2 is SQIVND in the germline V gene (reference sequence). The CDR3 region is CASSMGGLVYEQYF. CDR3 nucleotides: TGTGCCAGTAGTATGGGGGGGCTTGTCTACGAGCAGTACTTC.